The sequence of this TCR beta chain was determined in a study of CD8+CD57+ T cells in acquired aplastic anemia. The CDR3 is made up of 16 amino acids. Germline-derived CDR1 and CDR2 are DFQATT and SNEGSKA (reference sequence). Investigators profiled TCR beta VDJ and CDR3 from genomic DNA template. TCRdb used MiXCR to reprocess the reads, holding one entry per CDR3 protein. The table has 40,000 or so distinct CDR3 sequences, roughly 77% seen once. On this clonotype: A read error may account for a junction end that differs from germline.

V gene TRBV20-1 combines with J gene TRBJ1-2; D unclear. This receptor was obtained from a human donor in good health, serving as a control. The sequenced material came from sorted CD4+, CD8+, or CD8+CD57+ T cells (not recorded which) from PBMCs. CDR3 sequence (DNA): TGCAGCGCTAGGTCAACGAGTGGAGATGAGGGCTATGGCTACACCTTC. This codes for CSARSTSGDEGYGYTF.